This record concerns one T cell receptor beta chain sequence. This sample was included in a study of technical replicates of blood from a few donors. Some clones are missing from TCRdb's copy, which holds only in-frame ones; the method was immunoSEQ multiplex PCR. The profile shows tens of thousands of clones, 90% to 95% of them singletons. Germline CDR1 reads LNHDA; CDR2 reads SQIVND (reference sequence). The CDR3 is made up of 15 amino acids. The J segment lost 5 bases and the V segment lost 0 bases, leaving 1 base of the junction unmatched. Material: T cells isolated from PBMCs. V usage is TRBV19 and J usage is TRBJ1-6; TRBD1 matches at 7 bases. The clonotype comes from a human donor in good health. The CDR3 nucleotides are TGTGCCAGTAGTATAGATCAGGGGGATAATTCACCCCTCCACTTT. Translated: CASSIDQGDNSPLHF.